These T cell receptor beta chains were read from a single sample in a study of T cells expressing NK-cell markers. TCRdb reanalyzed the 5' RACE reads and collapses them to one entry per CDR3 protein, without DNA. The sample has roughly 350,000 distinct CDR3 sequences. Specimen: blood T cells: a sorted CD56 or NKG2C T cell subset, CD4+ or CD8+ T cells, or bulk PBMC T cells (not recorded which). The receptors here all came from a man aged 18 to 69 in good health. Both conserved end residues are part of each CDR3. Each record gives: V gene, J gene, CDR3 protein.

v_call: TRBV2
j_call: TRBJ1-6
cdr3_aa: CASRKQGRVYNSPLHF

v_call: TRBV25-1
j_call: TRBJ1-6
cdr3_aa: CASSGRSSYNSPLHF

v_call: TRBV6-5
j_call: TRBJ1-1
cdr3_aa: CASSYRYSTEAFF

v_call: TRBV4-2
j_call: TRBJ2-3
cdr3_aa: CASSPRLAGGISTDTQYF

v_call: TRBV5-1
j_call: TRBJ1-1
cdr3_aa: CASSSPQLGAPVNTEAFF

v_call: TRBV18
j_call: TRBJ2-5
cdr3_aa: CASSPPSMGGRETQYF

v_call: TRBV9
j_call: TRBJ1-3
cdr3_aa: CASSVGDRARDTIYF

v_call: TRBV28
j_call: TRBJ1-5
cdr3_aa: CASSMTGGRQPQHF

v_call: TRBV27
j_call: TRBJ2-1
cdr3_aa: CATSPETASYNEQFF

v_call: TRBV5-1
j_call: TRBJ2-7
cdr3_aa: CASSLRSDTSYEQYF

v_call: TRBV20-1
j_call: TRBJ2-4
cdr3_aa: CRAGGRGNIQYF

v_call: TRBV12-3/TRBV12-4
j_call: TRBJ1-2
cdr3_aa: CASSLQAEYGYTF

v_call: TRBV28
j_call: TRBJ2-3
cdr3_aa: CASRTRFGTDTQYF

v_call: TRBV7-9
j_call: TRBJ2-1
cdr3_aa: CASSFGSSGVSYNEQFF

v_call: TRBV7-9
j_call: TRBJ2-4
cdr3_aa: CASSPPGAVVKNIQYF

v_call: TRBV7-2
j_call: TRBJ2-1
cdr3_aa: CASTHSPWPGEQFF

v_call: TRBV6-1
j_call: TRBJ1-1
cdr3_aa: CASSSTTGAPAFF

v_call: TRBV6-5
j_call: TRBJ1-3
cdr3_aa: CASSNDWGSGNTIYF

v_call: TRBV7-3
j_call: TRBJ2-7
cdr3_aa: CASSLTGTSGGLYEQYF

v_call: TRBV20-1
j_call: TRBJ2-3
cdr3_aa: CSASGWRGLSTDTQYF

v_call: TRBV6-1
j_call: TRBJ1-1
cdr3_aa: CASSEDGGWNTEAFF

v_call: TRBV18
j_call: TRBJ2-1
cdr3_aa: CASSLNWVVYNEQFF

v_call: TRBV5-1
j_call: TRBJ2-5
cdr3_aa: CASSQLGQQETQYF

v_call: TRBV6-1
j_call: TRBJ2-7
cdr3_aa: CASSDKSKGLGAYEQYF

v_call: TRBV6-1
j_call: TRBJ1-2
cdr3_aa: CASGLMSGTGDSGYTF

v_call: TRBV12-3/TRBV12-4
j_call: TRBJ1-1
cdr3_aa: CASSLGTDRRNTEAFF

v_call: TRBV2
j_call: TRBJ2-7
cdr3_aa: CASSEVAGASYEQYF

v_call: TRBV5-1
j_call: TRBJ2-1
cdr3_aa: CASSWDTYNEQFF

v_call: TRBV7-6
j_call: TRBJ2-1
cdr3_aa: CASSLVGGPAYNEQFF

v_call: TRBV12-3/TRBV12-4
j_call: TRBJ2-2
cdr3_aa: CASSFIRGLGSTGELFF

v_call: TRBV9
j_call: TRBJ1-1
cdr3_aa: CANKGREGDTEAFF

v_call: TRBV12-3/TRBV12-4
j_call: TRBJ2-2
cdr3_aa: CASSLALRVNTGELFF

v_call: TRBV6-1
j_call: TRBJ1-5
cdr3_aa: CASRRDSLGPQHF

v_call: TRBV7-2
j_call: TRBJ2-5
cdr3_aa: CASSLGAGGPLETQYF

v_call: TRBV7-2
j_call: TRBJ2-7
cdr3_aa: CASSLLDSATYEQYF

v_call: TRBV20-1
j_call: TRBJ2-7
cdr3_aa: CSARDEGRSSYEQYF

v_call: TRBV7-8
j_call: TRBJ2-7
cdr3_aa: CASSPGLGGYEQYF

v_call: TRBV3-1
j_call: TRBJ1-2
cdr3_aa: CASSQVSTVGGYTF

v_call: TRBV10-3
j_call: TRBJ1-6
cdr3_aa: CAISEWGGNSPLHF

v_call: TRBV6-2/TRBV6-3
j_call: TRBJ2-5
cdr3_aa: CASSPHRQGVGETQYF

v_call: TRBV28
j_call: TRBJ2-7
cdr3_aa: CASRSGRGLEQYF

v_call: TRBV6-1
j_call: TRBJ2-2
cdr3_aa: CASFRQNTGELFF

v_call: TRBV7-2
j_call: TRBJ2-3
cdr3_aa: CASSPPVTTQYF